Included here is one T cell receptor beta chain sequence, with context. Data came from immunoSEQ multiplex PCR; TCRdb stores just in-frame clones and leaves some out. The sample has fewer than 85,000 clones, roughly four fifths seen once; the top ten hold around a fifth. The data were taken from a study of blood T cell repertoires in COVID-19. J was trimmed by 8 bases and V by 6 bases; bases with no gene match: 1. The CDR3 covers 13 residues. Germline CDR1 reads MNHEY; CDR2 reads SVGAGI. The receptor comes from a human donor in a cohort sampled during active COVID-19. The sample was peripheral blood. The rearrangement uses TRBV6-5 and TRBJ2-1, with TRBD2 identical over 13 bases. This chain's CDR3 is CASRGTSGDEQFF. The CDR3 DNA is TGTGCCAGCAGGGGGACTAGCGGGGATGAGCAGTTCTTC.